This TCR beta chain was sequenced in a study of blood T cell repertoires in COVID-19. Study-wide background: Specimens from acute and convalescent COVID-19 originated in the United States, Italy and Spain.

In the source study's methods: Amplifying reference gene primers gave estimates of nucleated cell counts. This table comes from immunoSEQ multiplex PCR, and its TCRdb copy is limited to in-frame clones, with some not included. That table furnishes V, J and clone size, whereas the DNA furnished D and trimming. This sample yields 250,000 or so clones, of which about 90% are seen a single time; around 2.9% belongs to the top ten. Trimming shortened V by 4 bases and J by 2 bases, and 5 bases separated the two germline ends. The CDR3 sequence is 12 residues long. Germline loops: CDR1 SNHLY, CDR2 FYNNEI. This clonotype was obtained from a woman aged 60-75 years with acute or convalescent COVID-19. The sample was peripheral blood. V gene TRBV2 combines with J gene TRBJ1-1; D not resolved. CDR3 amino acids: CASSVVNTEAFF. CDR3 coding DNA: TGTGCCAGCAGTGTTGTAAACACTGAAGCTTTCTTT.